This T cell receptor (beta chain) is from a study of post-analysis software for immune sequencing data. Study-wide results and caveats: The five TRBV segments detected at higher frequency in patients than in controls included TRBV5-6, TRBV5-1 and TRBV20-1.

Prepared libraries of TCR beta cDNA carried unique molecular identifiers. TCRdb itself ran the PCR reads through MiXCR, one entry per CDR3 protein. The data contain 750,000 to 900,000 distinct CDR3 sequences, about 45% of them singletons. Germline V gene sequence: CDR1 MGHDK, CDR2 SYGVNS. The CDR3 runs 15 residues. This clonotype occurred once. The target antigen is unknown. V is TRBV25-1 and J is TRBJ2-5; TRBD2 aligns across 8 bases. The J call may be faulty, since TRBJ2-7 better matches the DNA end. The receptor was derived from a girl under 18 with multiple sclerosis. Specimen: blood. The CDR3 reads CASSAPGGVRYEQYF. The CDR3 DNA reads TGTGCCAGCAGTGCCCCGGGGGGGGTAAGGTACGAGCAGTACTTC.